Each of the 21 T cell receptor beta chains below was sequenced from the same sample in a study of OX40 agonist ivuxolimab in advanced cancers. The table came from immunoSEQ multiplex PCR; TCRdb's copy has only in-frame clones and leaves some out. Altogether tens of thousands of clones are present, approximately 85% being singletons, with the ten largest covering roughly 35%. The sequencing used CD4+ or CD8+ T cells sorted from blood, collected in a trial of the OX40 agonist ivuxolimab. Receptors were obtained from an adult with an advanced solid tumor such as melanoma, head and neck, liver or kidney cancer.

About this clone itself: This sample also contains other DNA sequences that code for the same CDR3. The rearrangement links TRBV28 to TRBJ2-5, with unresolved D. The CDR3 is 14 amino acids. V was trimmed by 2 bases and J by 0 bases, leaving 7 bases between them. CDR1 MDHEN and CDR2 SYDVKM come from the germline V gene. The CDR3 here is CASSLRTYQETQYF. The DNA for the CDR3 is TGTGCCAGCAGTTTAAGGACGTACCAAGAGACCCAGTACTTC.

The chain joins TRBV6-5 to TRBJ2-7; D gene uncertain. V was trimmed by 0 bases and J by 6 bases, leaving 9 bases between them. CDR3 length equals 13 residues. Per germline, CDR1 MNHEY and CDR2 SVGAGI. CDR3 sequence reads: CASSYSTLSEQYF. The CDR3 DNA reads as TGTGCCAGCAGTTACTCGACGCTTTCCGAGCAGTACTTC.

The chain employs TRBV9 and TRBJ2-1; the match to TRBD1 covers 8 bases. V was pared by 3 bases and J by 2 bases, with 4 bases of the junction left unmatched. The CDR3 length is 15 residues. Germline loops: CDR1 SGDLS, CDR2 YYNGEE. CDR3 loop: CASSGQGKTYNEQFF. The CDR3 coding sequence is TGTGCCAGCAGCGGACAGGGGAAAACCTACAATGAGCAGTTCTTC.

The CDR3: CASSTEGGGLYEQYF. The CDR3 nucleotides read TGTGCCAGCAGCACAGAGGGGGGAGGCCTCTACGAGCAGTACTTC. The rearrangement uses TRBV9 and TRBJ2-7; tentatively, D is TRBD1 or TRBD2 (6 bases each). Trimming left V 4 bases short and J 3 bases short, with 17 bases between. In germline, CDR1 is SGDLS, CDR2 YYNGEE. The CDR3 is 15 amino acids. The whole variable domain, remainder taken from reference TRBV9 and TRBJ2-7, is DSGVTQTPKHLITATGQRVTLRCSPRSGDLSVYWYQQSLDQGLQFLIQYYNGEERAKGNILERFSAQQFPDLHSELNLSSLELGDSALYFCASSTEGGGLYEQYFGPGTRLTVT.

CDR3: CASSLPLDGRSVTGELFF. For the CDR3, the DNA is TGTGCCAGCAGCCTGCCCCTCGATGGACGGAGCGTGACCGGGGAGCTGTTTTTT. The chain recombines TRBV9 with TRBJ2-2; no firm D call. CDR3 length: 18 residues. Germline V gives CDR1 SGDLS, CDR2 YYNGEE. V was clipped by 4 bases and J by 5 bases, with 24 bases between them.

This chain connects TRBV2 to TRBJ1-4; D is unresolved. The V gene lost 3 bases and the J gene lost 4 bases, with 3 bases spanning the gap. The germline gives CDR1 SNHLY, CDR2 FYNNEI. The CDR3 covers 12 residues. The CDR3, as DNA: TGTGCCAGCAGTGAGGATAATGAAAAACTGTTTTTT. The encoded protein is CASSEDNEKLFF. Full variable domain (outside the CDR3, taken from reference TRBV2 and TRBJ1-4): EPEVTQTPSHQVTQMGQEVILRCVPISNHLYFYWYRQILGQKVEFLVSFYNNEISEKSEIFDDQFSVERPDGSNFTLKIRSTKLEDSAMYFCASSEDNEKLFFGSGTQLSVL.

This chain connects TRBV5-4 to TRBJ2-1; 7 bases match TRBD2. Trimming removed 7 bases from V and 3 bases from J; junction bases left unmatched: 10. Per the germline V gene, CDR1 is SGHNT and CDR2 is YYREEE (reference sequence). CDR3 length: 15 residues. The CDR3 protein is CASFKGREFYNEQFF. The CDR3, as DNA: TGTGCCAGCTTCAAAGGGCGGGAGTTCTACAATGAGCAGTTCTTC. The full variable domain, in which reference TRBV5-4 and TRBJ2-1 provide the parts outside the CDR3, is ETGVTQSPTHLIKTRGQQVTLRCSSQSGHNTVSWYQQALGQGPQFIFQYYREEENGRGNFPPRFSGLQFPNYSSELNVNALELDDSALYLCASFKGREFYNEQFFGPGTRLTVL.

This sequence joins TRBV19 and TRBJ1-5, with D tentatively TRBD1 (6 bases). The V gene's germline CDR1 is LNHDA and CDR2 SQIVND (reference sequence). V lost 3 bases to trimming and J lost 7 bases, with 16 bases between them. This CDR3 has 15 amino acids. The CDR3 DNA reads TGTGCCAGTAGTATCTACGGACAGAGTGGGCAGCCCCAGCATTTT. This codes for CASSIYGQSGQPQHF.

This chain uses TRBV4-3 with TRBJ2-3; 8 nucleotides align to TRBD1. In germline, CDR1 is LGHNA, CDR2 YSLEER. With V trimmed by 0 bases and J by 5 bases, 4 bases remained unmatched. The CDR3 totals 15 residues. CDR3 DNA sequence: TGCGCCAGCAGCCAAGAGGACAGGGCCATAGATACGCAGTATTTT. This codes for CASSQEDRAIDTQYF.

This rearrangement joins TRBV7-9 to TRBJ2-4, with D unresolved. V lost 5 bases and J lost 8, with 10 bases in between. Looked up from germline, CDR1 is SEHNR and CDR2 is FQNEAQ (reference sequence). CDR3 length: 12 amino acids. In nucleotides, the CDR3 is TGTGCCAGCAGCCCACCTAGACACATTCAGTACTTC. It specifies CASSPPRHIQYF.

The gene calls are TRBV19 and TRBJ2-1; 8 positions match TRBD1. The germline V gene has CDR1 LNHDA and CDR2 SQIVND (reference sequence). This CDR3 spans 15 amino acids. V gave up 3 bases and J gave up 8 bases; unmatched junction bases: 9. CDR3 bases: TGTGCCAGTAGTATCCAGGGGGCGGGTAAGCATGAGCAGTTCTTC. Translating it yields CASSIQGAGKHEQFF.

The V gene is TRBV7-9, the J gene TRBJ1-6; D is perhaps TRBD1 (6 bases). V was trimmed by 4 bases and J by 0 bases, leaving 13 bases between them. Germline CDR1 is SEHNR and CDR2 is FQNEAQ (reference sequence). This CDR3 contains 17 residues. The CDR3 sequence is CASSSTGASSYNSPLHF. The CDR3 DNA is TGTGCCAGCAGCTCTACGGGGGCTAGCTCCTATAATTCACCCCTCCACTTT. Full variable domain (remainder filled in from reference TRBV7-9 and TRBJ1-6): DTGVSQNPRHKITKRGQNVTFRCDPISEHNRLYWYRQTLGQGPEFLTYFQNEAQLEKSRLLSDRFSAERPKGSFSTLEIQRTEQGDSAMYLCASSSTGASSYNSPLHFGNGTRLTVT.

The genes are TRBV28 and TRBJ2-1; 9 bases are shared with TRBD2. Looked up from germline, CDR1 is MDHEN and CDR2 is SYDVKM. The V and J ends lost 1 base and 8 bases, in that order; junction bases with no gene match: 6. CDR3 length: 15 residues. CDR3 in DNA: TGTGCCAGCAGTTTATTTAGCGGGAGTATCGATGAGCAGTTCTTC. Protein: CASSLFSGSIDEQFF. The entire variable domain, with the rest obtained from reference TRBV28 and TRBJ2-1, is as follows: DVKVTQSSRYLVKRTGEKVFLECVQDMDHENMFWYRQDPGLGLRLIYFSYDVKMKEKGDIPEGYSVSREKKERFSLILESASTNQTSMYLCASSLFSGSIDEQFFGPGTRLTVL.

The chain has TRBV9 and TRBJ1-3, with D unresolved. Trimming pared 3 bases from V and 4 bases from J, leaving 14 bases between. This CDR3 has 15 amino acids. Germline V CDR1 and CDR2: SGDLS, YYNGEE. Written as DNA, the CDR3 is TGTGCCAGCAGCGCCGCCATGGGAGTGGGAAACACCATATATTTT. Amino acid sequence: CASSAAMGVGNTIYF.

The chain couples TRBV6-5 to TRBJ2-1, with D tentatively TRBD1 or TRBD2 (5 bases each). The V end lost 4 bases, the J end lost 7 bases, and 17 bases lay between the germline ends. This CDR3 has 15 amino acids. In germline, CDR1 is MNHEY, CDR2 SVGAGI. DNA for the CDR3: TGTGCCAGCAGTTTAAGTTCAGGGCCGGGGAATGAGCAGTTCTTC. Encoded protein: CASSLSSGPGNEQFF.

V usage is TRBV9 and J usage is TRBJ2-3; tentative D call: TRBD2 (6 bases). This CDR3 contains 15 residues. Germline values: CDR1 SGDLS, CDR2 YYNGEE. V was trimmed by 2 bases and J by 2 bases, leaving 12 bases between them. Here the CDR3 DNA reads TGTGCCAGCAGCGTTTTTACTAGCAACACAGATACGCAGTATTTT. It translates to CASSVFTSNTDTQYF.

The chain couples TRBV27 to TRBJ2-7; 7 bases are a match to TRBD1. The CDR3 is 14 amino acids. With 5 bases clipped from V and 2 bases from J, the junction kept 6 bases outside the gene matches. The germline gives CDR1 MNHEY, CDR2 SMNVEV (reference sequence). CDR3 bases: TGTGCCAGCAGTCCGATTGGGACAGCCTACGAGCAGTACTTC. Its protein is CASSPIGTAYEQYF.

The chain uses TRBV6-5 and TRBJ1-1; D is undetermined. Germline-derived CDR1 and CDR2 are MNHEY and SVGAGI. Trimming stripped 2 bases from V and 4 bases from J, with 14 bases between. This CDR3 has 15 residues. CDR3 amino acids: CASSYGTVESTEAFF. CDR3 DNA: TGTGCCAGCAGTTACGGTACGGTTGAGAGCACTGAAGCTTTCTTT.

The chain couples TRBV19 to TRBJ2-1; D is unclear. The CDR3 is 13 residues long. V lost 6 bases, J lost 0 bases, and 6 bases lay in between. Germline values: CDR1 LNHDA, CDR2 SQIVND (reference sequence). CDR3 loop: CASSQASYNEQFF. As DNA, the CDR3 is TGTGCCAGTAGCCAAGCCTCCTACAATGAGCAGTTCTTC.

This clone is medium-sized in the sample. The rearrangement joins TRBV7-3 to TRBJ2-3; 13 nucleotides align to TRBD2. The J segment lost 2 bases and the V segment lost 3 bases, leaving 14 bases of the junction unmatched. CDR3 size: 20 residues. CDR1 and CDR2 from the germline V gene are SGHTA and FQGTGA. CDR3 sequence (DNA): TGTGCCAGCAGCTTTTCGGGACTAGCGGGATACACCACCCTCACAGATACGCAGTATTTT. As protein: CASSFSGLAGYTTLTDTQYF.

V is TRBV7-6 and J is TRBJ1-1; 9 nucleotides match TRBD1. CDR3 length equals 15 residues. CDR1 is SGHVS and CDR2 is FNYEAQ in the germline V gene. With V trimmed by 4 bases and J by 5 bases, 8 bases remained unmatched. The CDR3 here is CASSSTGGLGTEAFF. CDR3 nucleotides: TGTGCCAGCAGCTCAACAGGGGGCTTAGGGACTGAAGCTTTCTTT.